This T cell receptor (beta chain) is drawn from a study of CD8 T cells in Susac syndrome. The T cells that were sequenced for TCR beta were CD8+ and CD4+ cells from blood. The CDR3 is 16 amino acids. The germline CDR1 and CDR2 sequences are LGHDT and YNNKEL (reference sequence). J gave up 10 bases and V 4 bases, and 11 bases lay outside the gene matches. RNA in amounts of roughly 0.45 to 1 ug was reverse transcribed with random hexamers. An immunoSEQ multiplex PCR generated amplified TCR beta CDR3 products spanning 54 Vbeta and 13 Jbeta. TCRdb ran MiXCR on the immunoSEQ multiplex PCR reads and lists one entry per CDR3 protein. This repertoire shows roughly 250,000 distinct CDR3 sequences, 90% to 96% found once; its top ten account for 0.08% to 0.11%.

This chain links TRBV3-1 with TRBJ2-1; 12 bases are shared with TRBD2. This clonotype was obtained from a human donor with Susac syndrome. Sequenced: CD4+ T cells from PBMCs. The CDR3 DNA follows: TGTGCCAGCAGCCGATGGACTAGCGGGGCCATGGAGGAGCAGTTCTTC. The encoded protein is CASSRWTSGAMEEQFF.